These 25 T cell receptor beta chains came from one sample sequenced in a study of T cell responses to AZD1222 COVID-19 vaccine. The method was immunoSEQ multiplex PCR; TCRdb's version includes in-frame clones alone and lacks a portion of them. The profile covers tens of thousands of clones, with approximately 88% appearing a single time and approximately 6.3% taken by the ten largest. Source: peripheral blood, taken on day 0 of AZD1222 vaccination. The receptor set was obtained from an adult in good health.

This chain connects TRBV23-1 to TRBJ1-2, with TRBD1 as a possible D gene (5 bases). TRBV23-1 counts as an open reading frame of uncertain function. Trimming cost V 4 bases and J 1 base, with 10 bases left between them. The CDR3 has 14 residues. The CDR3 here is CASSRDSCNYGYTF. CDR3 nucleotides: TGCGCCAGCAGTCGAGACAGCTGTAACTATGGCTACACCTTC.

This rearrangement joins TRBV11-2 to TRBJ2-1; 9 bases are shared with TRBD1. V dropped 3 bases and J dropped 4; count of bases not matched to a gene: 1. This CDR3 comprises 14 residues. The germline V gene has CDR1 SGHAT and CDR2 FQNNGV. CDR3 sequence (DNA): TGTGCCAGCAGCTTCGGGACAGGGTACAATGAGCAGTTCTTC. Its translation: CASSFGTGYNEQFF.

V is TRBV7-8 and J is TRBJ2-7; D uncertain. Germline V lookup: CDR1 SGHVS, CDR2 FQNEAQ. There are 14 residues in the CDR3. The V gene lost 5 bases and the J gene lost 0 bases, with 11 bases spanning the gap. The CDR3 DNA follows: TGTGCCAGCAGCCTCAAGGTTAGCTCCTACGAGCAGTACTTC. This gives the protein CASSLKVSSYEQYF.

This sequence joins TRBV25-1 and TRBJ1-3; TRBD1 is a possible D gene (5 bases). Trimming stripped 6 bases from V and 1 base from J, with 10 bases between. This CDR3 spans 14 amino acids. Germline V CDR1 and CDR2: MGHDK, SYGVNS. The CDR3 region has the DNA TGTGCCAGCAGAAAATCAGGGTCTGGAAACACCATATATTTT. Its translation is CASRKSGSGNTIYF.

The chain is built from TRBV11-1 and TRBJ2-2; D ambiguous. Germline lookup yields CDR1 SGHAT and CDR2 FQDESV (reference sequence). This CDR3 spans 13 amino acids. Trimming shortened V by 0 bases and J by 1 base, and 0 bases separated the two germline ends. The CDR3 spells CASSLANTGELFF. As DNA, the CDR3 is TGTGCCAGCAGCTTAGCGAACACCGGGGAGCTGTTTTTT.

This clone has only one observation. This chain connects TRBV5-4 to TRBJ2-3; the D gene is possibly TRBD2 (6 bases). The CDR3 has 15 residues. Germline V gives CDR1 SGHNT, CDR2 YYREEE (reference sequence). V was cut by 1 base and J by 4 bases, with 13 bases left in between. CDR3 bases: TGTGCCAGCAGCTTGACGGGAGTTTCGCCAGATACGCAGTATTTT. Translated: CASSLTGVSPDTQYF.

CDR3 amino acids: CASSQGRLDGEQFF. The DNA for the CDR3 is TGTGCCAGCAGCCAGGGTCGCCTTGACGGTGAGCAGTTCTTC. The chain has TRBV5-4 and TRBJ2-1; tentative D call: TRBD1 (5 bases). Germline lookup yields CDR1 SGHNT and CDR2 YYREEE (reference sequence). CDR3 length: 14 residues. The germline V and J ends were trimmed by 4 bases and 9 bases, with 17 bases remaining between them.

The chain combines TRBV12-3 or TRBV12-4 with TRBJ1-2; 7 nucleotides line up with TRBD1. Losses at the gene ends were 6 bases for V and 3 bases for J; bases not matched to a gene: 4. The CDR3 is 13 amino acids. Written as DNA, the CDR3 is TGTGCCAGCAGCTTAACAGGGGACTATGGCTACACCTTC. It is translated as CASSLTGDYGYTF.

The V gene is TRBV28, the J gene TRBJ2-7, with 9 bases lining up with TRBD1. The germline V gene encodes CDR1 MDHEN and CDR2 SYDVKM. V trimming: 4 bases; J trimming: 3 bases; junction bases outside the gene matches: 7. The CDR3 contains 15 residues. The CDR3 is CASSSSGTGFYEQYF. The CDR3 DNA follows: TGTGCCAGCAGTTCATCCGGGACAGGGTTCTACGAGCAGTACTTC. Drawing the rest from reference TRBV28 and TRBJ2-7, the complete variable domain is DVKVTQSSRYLVKRTGEKVFLECVQDMDHENMFWYRQDPGLGLRLIYFSYDVKMKEKGDIPEGYSVSREKKERFSLILESASTNQTSMYLCASSSSGTGFYEQYFGPGTRLTVT.

This chain joins TRBV28 and TRBJ2-7; D tentatively fits TRBD1 or TRBD2 (6 bases each). V shed 6 bases and J shed 5 bases, with 26 bases lying between them. In germline, CDR1 is MDHEN, CDR2 SYDVKM. The CDR3 totals 17 residues. The chain's CDR3 is CASRTLGGKGYGNEQYF. Written as DNA, the CDR3 is TGTGCCAGCAGGACACTGGGGGGCAAGGGGTATGGGAACGAGCAGTACTTC.

The chain has TRBV7-9 and TRBJ1-6; D may be TRBD1 (6 bases). Germline V CDR1 and CDR2: SEHNR, FQNEAQ (reference sequence). The CDR3 runs 18 residues. The V and J ends lost 0 bases and 0 bases respectively, with 12 bases between them. CDR3 bases: TGTGCCAGCAGCTTAGCGGACAGACCTAGCTCCTATAATTCACCCCTCCACTTT. This codes for CASSLADRPSSYNSPLHF.

This clone appeared once. The chain uses TRBV9 and TRBJ1-6, with 7 bases identical to TRBD1. Germline V gives CDR1 SGDLS, CDR2 YYNGEE. The CDR3 is 16 amino acids. V lost 5 bases, J lost 0 bases, and 5 bases stayed unmatched. DNA for the CDR3: TGTGCCAGCAGAGACGACAGGGTCTCCTATAATTCACCCCTCCACTTT. Protein: CASRDDRVSYNSPLHF.

The V call is TRBV18, the J call TRBJ2-3; D ambiguous. The V and J ends lost 6 bases and 5 bases respectively, with 12 bases between them. The V gene's germline CDR1 is KGHSH and CDR2 LQKENI. The CDR3 sequence is 13 residues long. The CDR3 DNA sequence: TGTGCCAGCTCGTCGGATATCCTAGATACGCAGTATTTT. Residues: CASSSDILDTQYF.

The CDR3 reads CASSFNPMNTEAFF. In DNA, the CDR3 is TGTGCCAGCTCATTCAATCCCATGAACACTGAAGCTTTCTTT. The rearrangement uses TRBV18 and TRBJ1-1; D not certain. V was clipped by 5 bases and J by 0 bases, with 10 bases between them. This CDR3 region has 14 residues. Looked up from germline, CDR1 is KGHSH and CDR2 is LQKENI.

The gene calls are TRBV7-8 and TRBJ1-4; possibly TRBD1 for D (5 bases). The V end lost 0 bases, the J end lost 4 bases, and 15 bases lay between the germline ends. CDR1 is SGHVS and CDR2 is FQNEAQ in the germline V gene. CDR3 length equals 17 residues. CDR3 amino acids: CASSLAGAGAGNEKLFF. CDR3 DNA: TGTGCCAGCAGCTTAGCAGGTGCTGGGGCGGGTAATGAAAAACTGTTTTTT.

The gene calls are TRBV14 and TRBJ2-1, with D possibly being TRBD2 (6 bases). There are 15 residues in the CDR3. V was shortened by 0 bases and J by 8 bases, with 14 bases between the two germline ends. Germline loops: CDR1 SGHDN, CDR2 FVKESK. CDR3: CASSQERGANDEQFF. CDR3 sequence (DNA): TGTGCCAGCAGCCAAGAACGCGGGGCTAACGATGAGCAGTTCTTC.

V usage is TRBV7-3 and J usage is TRBJ2-5, with 7 nucleotides matching TRBD1. V lost 5 bases and J lost 1; bases outside the gene matches: 7. This CDR3 is 15 amino acids long. CDR1 and CDR2 (germline): SGHTA, FQGTGA. As DNA, the CDR3 is TGTGCCAGCAGCCGAACAGGGGTTCGCCAAGAGACCCAGTACTTC. Its protein product is CASSRTGVRQETQYF.

This chain uses TRBV6-5 with TRBJ1-2; perhaps TRBD1 as D (5 bases). CDR1 MNHEY and CDR2 SVGAGI come from the germline V gene. The CDR3 contains 13 residues. The germline V and J ends were trimmed by 10 bases and 1 base, with 13 bases remaining between them. CDR3 in amino acids: CATTTAYNYGYTF. CDR3 nucleotides: TGTGCCACGACGACAGCCTATAACTATGGCTACACCTTC.

The chain's CDR3 is CASSKGSGTYSNQPQHF. The DNA of the CDR3 is TGTGCCAGCAGCAAAGGGTCAGGCACATATAGCAATCAGCCCCAGCATTTT. V is TRBV21-1 and J is TRBJ1-5; whether TRBD1, the table's D call, matches the DNA was not checked. TRBV21-1 constitutes a pseudogene. The CDR3 is made up of 17 amino acids.

The chain employs TRBV14 and TRBJ1-2; D is ambiguous. Deletions cut 4 bases from V and 2 bases from J, with 8 bases between. In germline, CDR1 is SGHDN, CDR2 FVKESK. This CDR3 region has 13 residues. The CDR3 DNA is TGTGCCAGCAGCCTCATCGAGAACTATGGCTACACCTTC. Residues: CASSLIENYGYTF. Based on the CDR3 plus reference TRBV14 and TRBJ1-2, the full variable domain is EAGVTQFPSHSVIEKGQTVTLRCDPISGHDNLYWYRRVMGKEIKFLLHFVKESKQDESGMPNNRFLAERTGGTYSTLKVQPAELEDSGVYFCASSLIENYGYTFGSGTRLTVV.

This clone showed up just once. The chain recombines TRBV30 with TRBJ1-4; D unresolved. V was trimmed by 3 bases and J by 7 bases, leaving 24 bases between them. The CDR3 covers 17 residues. Germline-derived CDR1 and CDR2 are GTSNPN and SVGIG (reference sequence). The CDR3 is CAWSPLWALSRSEKLFF. The CDR3, as DNA: TGTGCCTGGAGCCCACTCTGGGCCCTCTCACGGAGTGAAAAACTGTTTTTT.

The chain carries TRBV6-5 and TRBJ2-7; weak D call: TRBD2 (6 bases). The CDR3 loop spans 14 amino acids. CDR1 MNHEY and CDR2 SVGAGI come from the germline V gene. The germline V and J ends were trimmed by 4 bases and 6 bases, with 16 bases remaining between them. Written as DNA, the CDR3 is TGTGCCAGCAGTTCTAGCCCGGGGAGGCGCGAGCAGTACTTC. Protein: CASSSSPGRREQYF.

CDR3 coding DNA: TGCGCCAGCAGCTGGGGGGAGGACTCAGGGTCGCAGTATTTT. Translating it yields CASSWGEDSGSQYF. J is TRBJ2-3 and V is TRBV5-1; D may be TRBD2 (6 bases). V shed 3 bases and J shed 10 bases, with 18 bases lying between them. Germline values: CDR1 SGHRS, CDR2 YFSETQ. CDR3 length: 14 amino acids.

This sequence joins TRBV10-3 and TRBJ2-1; TRBD2 aligns across 15 bases. Unmatched junction bases numbered 6, after V lost 2 bases and J lost 7 bases. Germline-derived CDR1 and CDR2 are ENHRY and SYGVKD. CDR3 length equals 17 residues. CDR3 in DNA: TGTGCCATCAGTGAGACCGGACTAGCGGGAGGGAGAAATGAGCAGTTCTTC. Translating gives CAISETGLAGGRNEQFF.

The rearrangement joins TRBV19 to TRBJ2-1, with D possibly TRBD1 on 6 matching bases. Trimming shortened V by 3 bases and J by 7 bases, and 34 bases separated the two germline ends. CDR1 is LNHDA, CDR2 SQIVND, per germline (reference sequence). This CDR3 has 21 amino acids. The CDR3 nucleotides are TGTGCCAGTAGTATTAAGGCTATCAAAGGTTGGGGGACATCCCCAACAAATGAGCAGTTCTTC. It codes for CASSIKAIKGWGTSPTNEQFF.